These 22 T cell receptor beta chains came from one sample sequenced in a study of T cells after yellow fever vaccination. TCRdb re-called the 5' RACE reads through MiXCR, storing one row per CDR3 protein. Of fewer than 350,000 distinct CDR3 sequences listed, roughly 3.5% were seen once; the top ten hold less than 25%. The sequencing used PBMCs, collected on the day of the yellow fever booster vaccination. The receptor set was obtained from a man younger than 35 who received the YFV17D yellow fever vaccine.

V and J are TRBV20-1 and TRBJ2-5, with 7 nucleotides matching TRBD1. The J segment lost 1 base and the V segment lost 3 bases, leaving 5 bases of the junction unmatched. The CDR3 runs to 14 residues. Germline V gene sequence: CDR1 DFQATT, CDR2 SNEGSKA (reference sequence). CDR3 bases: TGCAGTGCTAGTCGAGGACAGGCCCAAGAGACCCAGTACTTC. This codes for CSASRGQAQETQYF.

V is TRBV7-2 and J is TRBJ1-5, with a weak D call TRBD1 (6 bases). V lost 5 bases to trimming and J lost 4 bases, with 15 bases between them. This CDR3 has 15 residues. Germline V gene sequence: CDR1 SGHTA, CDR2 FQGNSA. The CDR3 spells CASSVERGRNQPQHF. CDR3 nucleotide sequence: TGTGCCAGCAGCGTAGAACGGGGGCGTAATCAGCCCCAGCATTTT. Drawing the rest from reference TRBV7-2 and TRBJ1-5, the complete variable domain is GAGVSQSPSNKVTEKGKDVELRCDPISGHTALYWYRQSLGQGLEFLIYFQGNSAPDKSGLPSDRFSAERTGGSVSTLTIQRTQQEDSAVYLCASSVERGRNQPQHFGDGTRLSIL.

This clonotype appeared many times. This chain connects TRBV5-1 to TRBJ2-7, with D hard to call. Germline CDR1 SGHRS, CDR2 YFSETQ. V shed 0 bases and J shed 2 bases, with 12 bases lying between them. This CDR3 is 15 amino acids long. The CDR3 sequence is CASSLVAGSTYEQYV. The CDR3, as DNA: TGCGCCAGCAGCTTGGTTGCAGGATCCACCTACGAGCAGTACGTC.

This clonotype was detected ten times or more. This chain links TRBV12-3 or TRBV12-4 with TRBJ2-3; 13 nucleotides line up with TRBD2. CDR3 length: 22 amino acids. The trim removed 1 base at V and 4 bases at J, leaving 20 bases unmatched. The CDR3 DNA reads TGTGCCAGCAGTTTAGGTGTATTAAAACTAGCGGGGGGGGACGCTGTCGCAGATACGCAGTATTTT. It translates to CASSLGVLKLAGGDAVADTQYF.

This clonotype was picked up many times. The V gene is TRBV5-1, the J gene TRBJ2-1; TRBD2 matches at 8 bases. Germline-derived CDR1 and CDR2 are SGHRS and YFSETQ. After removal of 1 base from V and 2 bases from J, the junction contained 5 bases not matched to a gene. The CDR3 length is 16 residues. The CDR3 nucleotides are TGCGCCAGCAGCTTGAACGGGGGGGCTACCTACAATGAGCAGTTCTTC. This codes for CASSLNGGATYNEQFF.

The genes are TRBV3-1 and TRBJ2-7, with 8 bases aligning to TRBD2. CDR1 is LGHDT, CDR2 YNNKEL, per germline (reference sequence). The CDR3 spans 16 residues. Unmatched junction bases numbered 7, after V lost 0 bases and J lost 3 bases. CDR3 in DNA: TGTGCCAGCAGCCAAGAAATCCGGGGGGGATTCTACGAGCAGTACTTC. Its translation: CASSQEIRGGFYEQYF.

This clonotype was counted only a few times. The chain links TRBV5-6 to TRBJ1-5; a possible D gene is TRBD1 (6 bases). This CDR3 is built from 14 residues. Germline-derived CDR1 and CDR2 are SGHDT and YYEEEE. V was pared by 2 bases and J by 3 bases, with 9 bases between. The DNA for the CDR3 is TGTGCCAGCAGCTTTCGGGGGCCCAATCAGCCCCAGCATTTT. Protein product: CASSFRGPNQPQHF. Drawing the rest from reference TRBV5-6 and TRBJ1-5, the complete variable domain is DAGVTQSPTHLIKTRGQQVTLRCSPKSGHDTVSWYQQALGQGPQFIFQYYEEEERQRGNFPDRFSGHQFPNYSSELNVNALLLGDSALYLCASSFRGPNQPQHFGDGTRLSIL.

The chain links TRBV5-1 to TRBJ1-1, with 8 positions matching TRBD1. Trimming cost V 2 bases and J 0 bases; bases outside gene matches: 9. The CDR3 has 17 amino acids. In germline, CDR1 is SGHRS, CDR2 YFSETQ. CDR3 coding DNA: TGCGCCAGCAGCTTTGGACAGGGAACTATGATGAACACTGAAGCTTTCTTT. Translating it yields CASSFGQGTMMNTEAFF.

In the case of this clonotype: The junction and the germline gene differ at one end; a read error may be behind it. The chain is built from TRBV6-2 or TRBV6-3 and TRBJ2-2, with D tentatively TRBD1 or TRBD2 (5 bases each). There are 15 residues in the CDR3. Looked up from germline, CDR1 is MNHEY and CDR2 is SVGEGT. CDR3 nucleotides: TGTGCCAGCAGTTACCCCGTCCGGGGCTCCGGGGAGCTGATTTTT. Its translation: CASSYPVRGSGELIF.

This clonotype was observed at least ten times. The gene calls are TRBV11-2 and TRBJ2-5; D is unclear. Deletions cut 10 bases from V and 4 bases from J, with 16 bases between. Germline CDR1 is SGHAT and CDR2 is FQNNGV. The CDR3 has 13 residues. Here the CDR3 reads CATGPRWSETQYF. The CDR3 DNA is TGTGCCACCGGGCCCAGGTGGTCAGAGACCCAGTACTTC.

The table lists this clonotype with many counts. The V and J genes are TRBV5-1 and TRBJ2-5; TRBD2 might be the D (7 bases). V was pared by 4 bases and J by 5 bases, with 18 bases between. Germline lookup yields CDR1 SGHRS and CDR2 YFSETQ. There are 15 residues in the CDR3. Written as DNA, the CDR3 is TGCGCCAGCAGCCCGGGGGCGGGGGACTGGGAGACCCAGTACTTC. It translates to CASSPGAGDWETQYF. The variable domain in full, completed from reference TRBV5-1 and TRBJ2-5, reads KAGVTQTPRYLIKTRGQQVTLSCSPISGHRSVSWYQQTPGQGLQFLFEYFSETQRNKGNFPGRFSGRQFSNSRSEMNVSTLELGDSALYLCASSPGAGDWETQYFGPGTRLLVL.

CDR3 coding DNA: TGTGCCATCAGTGCGGGGGACCGTCCCCACGAGCAGTACGTC. Translating it yields CAISAGDRPHEQYV. V gene TRBV10-3 combines with J gene TRBJ2-7, with a possible D match to TRBD2 (6 bases). Germline-derived CDR1 and CDR2 are ENHRY and SYGVKD. The CDR3 is 14 amino acids. Trimming took 4 bases from V and 5 from J, leaving 15 bases between them.

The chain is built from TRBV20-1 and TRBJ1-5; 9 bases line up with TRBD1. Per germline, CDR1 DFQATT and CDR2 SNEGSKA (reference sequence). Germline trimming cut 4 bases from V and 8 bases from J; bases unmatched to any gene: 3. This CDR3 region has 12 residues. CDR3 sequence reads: CSANRGREPQHF. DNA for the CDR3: TGCAGTGCTAACAGGGGGCGCGAGCCCCAGCATTTT.

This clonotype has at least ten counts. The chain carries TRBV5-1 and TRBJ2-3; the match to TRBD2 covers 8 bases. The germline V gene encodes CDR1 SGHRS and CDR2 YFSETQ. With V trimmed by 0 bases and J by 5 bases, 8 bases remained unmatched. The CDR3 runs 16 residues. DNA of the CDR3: TGCGCCAGCAGCTTGGTCGGGGGGGGCCCTGGAGATACGCAGTATTTT. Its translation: CASSLVGGGPGDTQYF. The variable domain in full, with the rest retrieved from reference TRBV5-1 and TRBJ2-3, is KAGVTQTPRYLIKTRGQQVTLSCSPISGHRSVSWYQQTPGQGLQFLFEYFSETQRNKGNFPGRFSGRQFSNSRSEMNVSTLELGDSALYLCASSLVGGGPGDTQYFGPGTRLTVL.

The CDR3 sequence: CASSDRGVTEAFF. In DNA, the CDR3 is TGTGCCAGCAGCGACAGGGGGGTCACTGAAGCTTTCTTT. The gene calls are TRBV5-4 and TRBJ1-1; 9 positions agree with TRBD1. Germline assignment: CDR1 SGHNT and CDR2 YYREEE (reference sequence). CDR3 size: 13 residues. Losses at the gene ends were 4 bases for V and 4 bases for J; bases not matched to a gene: 2. Together with reference TRBV5-4 and TRBJ1-1, the CDR3 gives the full variable domain: ETGVTQSPTHLIKTRGQQVTLRCSSQSGHNTVSWYQQALGQGPQFIFQYYREEENGRGNFPPRFSGLQFPNYSSELNVNALELDDSALYLCASSDRGVTEAFFGQGTRLTVV.

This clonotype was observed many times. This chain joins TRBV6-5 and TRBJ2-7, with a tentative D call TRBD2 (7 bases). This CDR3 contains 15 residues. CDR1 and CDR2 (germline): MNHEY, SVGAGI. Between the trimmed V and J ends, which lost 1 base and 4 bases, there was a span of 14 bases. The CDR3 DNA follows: TGTGCCAGCAGTTACTGGGGGGGGGCTGGATACGAGCAGTACTTC. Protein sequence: CASSYWGGAGYEQYF.

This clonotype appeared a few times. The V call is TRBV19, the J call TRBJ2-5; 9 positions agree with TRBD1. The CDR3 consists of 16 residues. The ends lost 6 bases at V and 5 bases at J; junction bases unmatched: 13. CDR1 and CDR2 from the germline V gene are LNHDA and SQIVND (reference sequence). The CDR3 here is CASSPIQTGGRETQYF. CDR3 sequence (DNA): TGTGCCAGTAGCCCAATACAGACAGGGGGGCGCGAGACCCAGTACTTC.

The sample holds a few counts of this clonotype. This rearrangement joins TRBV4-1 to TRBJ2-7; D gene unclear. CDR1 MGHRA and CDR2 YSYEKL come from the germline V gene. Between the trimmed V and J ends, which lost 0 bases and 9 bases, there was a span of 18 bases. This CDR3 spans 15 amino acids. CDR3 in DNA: TGCGCCAGCAGCCAAGAAGGCGGACGGCACGATGGGCAGTACTTC. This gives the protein CASSQEGGRHDGQYF.

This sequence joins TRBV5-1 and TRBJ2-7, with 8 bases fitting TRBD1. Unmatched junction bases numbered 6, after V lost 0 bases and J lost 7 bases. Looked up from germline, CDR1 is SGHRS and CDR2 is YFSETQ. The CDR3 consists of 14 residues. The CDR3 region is CASSLGSGGEEQYF. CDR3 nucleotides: TGCGCCAGCAGCTTGGGGTCAGGGGGCGAGGAGCAGTACTTC. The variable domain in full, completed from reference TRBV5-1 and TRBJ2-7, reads KAGVTQTPRYLIKTRGQQVTLSCSPISGHRSVSWYQQTPGQGLQFLFEYFSETQRNKGNFPGRFSGRQFSNSRSEMNVSTLELGDSALYLCASSLGSGGEEQYFGPGTRLTVT.

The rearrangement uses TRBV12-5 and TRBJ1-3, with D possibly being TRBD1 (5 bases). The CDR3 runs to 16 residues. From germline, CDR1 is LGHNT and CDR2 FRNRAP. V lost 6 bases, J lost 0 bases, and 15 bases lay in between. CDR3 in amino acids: CASGPSDSRSGNTIYF. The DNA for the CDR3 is TGTGCTAGTGGCCCCTCCGACAGCCGCTCTGGAAACACCATATATTTT.

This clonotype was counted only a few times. The CDR3 DNA reads TGCAGTTACGACTCCAACTATGGCTACACCTTC. It encodes CSYDSNYGYTF. This chain connects TRBV20-1 to TRBJ1-2; D remains ambiguous. The germline V and J ends were trimmed by 8 bases and 2 bases, with 9 bases remaining between them. The V gene's germline CDR1 is DFQATT and CDR2 SNEGSKA (reference sequence). This CDR3 has 11 amino acids.

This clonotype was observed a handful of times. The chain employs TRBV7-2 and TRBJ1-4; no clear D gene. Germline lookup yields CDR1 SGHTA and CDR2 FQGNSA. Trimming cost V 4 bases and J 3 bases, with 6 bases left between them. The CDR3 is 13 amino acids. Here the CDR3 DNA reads TGTGCCAGCAGCTCGCCTCCTAATGAAAAACTGTTTTTT. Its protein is CASSSPPNEKLFF.